These 9 T cell receptor beta chains originate from one sample sequenced in a study of blood T cell repertoires in COVID-19. Using immunoSEQ multiplex PCR, the repertoire was profiled, and TCRdb retains in-frame clones only, with some absent. The sample carries about 300,000 clones, around nine tenths recorded once. The source material was PBMCs or T cells enriched from blood (not recorded which). The receptors derive from a woman aged 18 to 35 who had recovered from COVID-19.

This rearrangement joins TRBV19 to TRBJ2-2, with 11 bases that match TRBD1. Germline trimming cut 3 bases from V and 1 base from J; bases unmatched to any gene: 4. There are 17 residues in the CDR3. CDR1 is LNHDA, CDR2 SQIVND, per germline (reference sequence). The CDR3 DNA reads TGTGCCAGTAGTATTCGGACAGGGGGCATGAACACCGGGGAGCTGTTTTTT. It translates to CASSIRTGGMNTGELFF.

The rearrangement joins TRBV5-6 to TRBJ1-2; TRBD1 might be the D (6 bases). The CDR3 contains 15 residues. Germline V gene sequence: CDR1 SGHDT, CDR2 YYEEEE. Trimming removed 4 bases from V and 6 bases from J, with 19 bases in between. CDR3 nucleotides: TGTGCCAGCAGCCAACTAGACAGGACCGTTGATGGCTACACCTTC. It codes for CASSQLDRTVDGYTF. Full variable domain (outside the CDR3, taken from reference TRBV5-6 and TRBJ1-2): DAGVTQSPTHLIKTRGQQVTLRCSPKSGHDTVSWYQQALGQGPQFIFQYYEEEERQRGNFPDRFSGHQFPNYSSELNVNALLLGDSALYLCASSQLDRTVDGYTFGSGTRLTVV.

This rearrangement joins TRBV7-2 to TRBJ2-3, with 10 positions matching TRBD1. CDR3 length: 14 amino acids. CDR1 SGHTA and CDR2 FQGNSA come from the germline V gene. The V segment lost 5 bases and the J segment 3 bases; nucleotides outside the gene matches: 2. This CDR3 reads CASSPGQGTDTQYF. In DNA, the CDR3 is TGTGCCAGCAGCCCGGGACAGGGGACAGATACGCAGTATTTT.

This clone was seen repeatedly, ten times or more. The V gene is TRBV24-1, the J gene TRBJ2-5; 7 bases are shared with TRBD2. With 4 bases clipped from V and 1 base from J, the junction kept 11 bases outside the gene matches. The CDR3 length is 17 residues. The germline CDR1 and CDR2 sequences are KGHDR and SFDVKD. The CDR3 DNA reads TGTGCCACCAGTGACCGAACCACGGGGGGAATCCAAGAGACCCAGTACTTC. The encoded protein is CATSDRTTGGIQETQYF.

The chain links TRBV7-9 to TRBJ2-7, with a weak D call TRBD2 (5 bases). Trimming pared 3 bases from V and 4 bases from J, leaving 16 bases between. This CDR3 spans 15 amino acids. From germline, CDR1 is SEHNR and CDR2 FQNEAQ (reference sequence). The CDR3 nucleotides read TGTGCCAGCAGCTTCACGGCAAGCGGATCTTACGAGCAGTACTTC. It yields the protein CASSFTASGSYEQYF.

This chain connects TRBV2 to TRBJ1-5, with TRBD1 as a possible D gene (5 bases). CDR1 and CDR2 (germline): SNHLY, FYNNEI. This CDR3 has 15 amino acids. V gave up 8 bases and J gave up 3 bases, with 17 bases separating them. CDR3 protein: CASRPGGTNNQPQHF. CDR3 coding DNA: TGTGCCAGCCGCCCCGGGGGGACGAACAATCAGCCCCAGCATTTT. The full variable domain, completed using reference TRBV2 and TRBJ1-5, is EPEVTQTPSHQVTQMGQEVILRCVPISNHLYFYWYRQILGQKVEFLVSFYNNEISEKSEIFDDQFSVERPDGSNFTLKIRSTKLEDSAMYFCASRPGGTNNQPQHFGDGTRLSIL.

The CDR3 protein is CASSQGVGLAGIPGEQFF. CDR3 nucleotides: TGTGCCAGCAGCCAAGGGGTTGGGCTAGCGGGAATTCCCGGTGAGCAGTTCTTC. The J gene is TRBJ2-1, the V gene TRBV3-1 (or the pseudogene TRBV3-2), with 9 bases identical to TRBD2. This CDR3 is 18 amino acids long. Germline V gene sequence: CDR1 LGHDT, CDR2 YNNKEL (reference sequence). The trim removed 1 base at V and 9 bases at J, leaving 16 bases unmatched.

The V gene is TRBV15, the J gene TRBJ2-2; 7 bases are a match to TRBD1. V lost 5 bases to trimming and J lost 4 bases; unmatched junction nucleotides: 7. CDR1 and CDR2 from the germline V gene are LNHNV and YYDKDF (reference sequence). The CDR3 length is 15 residues. This CDR3 reads CATSPTGEGTGELFF. The CDR3 DNA follows: TGTGCCACCAGCCCCACAGGGGAAGGCACCGGGGAGCTGTTTTTT.

This chain uses TRBV27 with TRBJ1-2; tentatively, D is TRBD1 (5 bases). Germline CDR1 reads MNHEY; CDR2 reads SMNVEV (reference sequence). Between the trimmed V and J ends, which lost 6 bases and 0 bases, there was a span of 14 bases. This CDR3 is built from 15 residues. Here the CDR3 reads CASRPEGFANYGYTF. The CDR3 region has the DNA TGTGCCAGCAGACCGGAGGGGTTCGCTAACTATGGCTACACCTTC.